The source of this T cell receptor (beta chain) is a study of cytomegalovirus exposure and HLA in healthy donors. Study findings and constraints: It was confirmed in vitro that three of the CMV-associated chains were specific for CMV antigens.

The CDR3 sequence is 14 residues long. CDR1 is SEHNR and CDR2 is FQNEAQ in the germline V gene (reference sequence). V shed 5 bases, J shed 4 bases, and the junction held 2 bases outside the gene matches. Regarding this clone: The antigen is unknown.

Primers included in the PCR were 60 Vbeta and 13 Jbeta primers. Clones were read by immunoSEQ multiplex PCR, and TCRdb kept only the in-frame ones, dropping some. The sample has 180,000 or so clones, approximately 81% seen once. The chain links TRBV7-9 to TRBJ2-5; 12 bases match TRBD2. This sequence originates from a male donor in good health and CMV-seronegative. The specimen was PBMCs. Written as DNA, the CDR3 is TGTGCCAGCAGCCCTAGCGGGGGGGCAGAGACCCAGTACTTC. This codes for CASSPSGGAETQYF.